A selection of T cell receptor beta chains follows, all from one sample in a study of graft-versus-host responses after intestinal transplantation. These TCRs are of unknown antigen specificity. TCRdb's copy holds only in-frame clones and misses some; the assay was immunoSEQ multiplex PCR. The sample records approximately 110,000 clones, 93% being singletons. The sample here was unstimulated CD8+ T cells sorted from spleen or lymph node cells, taken before transplant. Receptors originate from a human donor who was the organ donor for an intestinal transplant. Both conserved end residues are part of each CDR3. The D gene is left open where the match is weak. Only some rows state a clone size, as once, few, many or a class for expanded clones.

V gene,D gene,J gene,clone size,CDR3 protein,CDR3 DNA
TRBV28,.,TRBJ2-7,.,CASSSLRDQPYEQYF,TGTGCCAGCAGTTCACTCCGGGACCAACCCTACGAGCAGTACTTC
TRBV28,.,TRBJ2-1,.,CASSVNRVIYNEQFF,TGTGCCAGCAGTGTGAACCGGGTTATCTACAATGAGCAGTTCTTC
TRBV6-1,.,TRBJ2-7,.,CASSEGVGAYEQYF,TGTGCCAGCAGTGAAGGAGTGGGAGCCTACGAGCAGTACTTC
TRBV6-6,.,TRBJ2-7,.,CASSEELAYEQYF,TGTGCCAGCAGTGAGGAACTAGCATACGAGCAGTACTTC
TRBV4-3,.,TRBJ2-1,.,CASSQASEGEGEENEQFF,TGCGCCAGCAGCCAAGCGTCCGAGGGAGAGGGGGAGGAGAATGAGCAGTTCTTC
TRBV20-1,.,TRBJ1-2,.,CSAVYGYTF,TGCAGTGCTGTCTATGGCTACACCTTC
TRBV5-6,.,TRBJ2-7,.,CASSSVGGGSYEQYF,TGTGCCAGCAGCTCCGTCGGGGGAGGATCCTACGAGCAGTACTTC
TRBV20-1,TRBD1,TRBJ1-2,once,CSAPDREGYTF,TGCAGTGCCCCGGACAGGGAAGGCTACACCTTC
TRBV4-1,.,TRBJ1-1,.,CASSQGRTVPEAFF,TGCGCCAGCAGCCAAGGAAGGACGGTGCCCGAAGCTTTCTTT
TRBV6-5,TRBD2,TRBJ2-3,.,CASRNGRRITDTQYF,TGTGCCAGCAGGAACGGGAGGCGGATCACAGATACGCAGTATTTT